A single sample gave rise to the 30 T cell receptor beta chains below, sequenced in a study of T cell responses to AZD1222 COVID-19 vaccine. The data were produced by immunoSEQ multiplex PCR, yet TCRdb's version contains in-frame clones alone and is incomplete. The table shows about 70,000 clones, with approximately 88% occurring only once. Material: peripheral blood, obtained on day 0 of MenACWY control vaccination. The receptors originated from an adult in good health.

This chain links TRBV6-5 with TRBJ1-6; D ambiguous. Trimming cost V 2 bases and J 8 bases, with 13 bases left between them. The CDR3 has 15 amino acids. Germline CDR1 MNHEY, CDR2 SVGAGI. The CDR3 DNA reads TGTGCCAGCAGTTACGCCGCCGCCCGTCATTCACCCCTCCACTTT. Translating gives CASSYAAARHSPLHF.

The chain carries TRBV6-2 or TRBV6-3 and TRBJ1-5, with 8 bases aligning to TRBD1. This CDR3 region has 15 residues. Germline V gene data show CDR1 as MNHEY and CDR2 as SVGEGT. V dropped 1 base and J dropped 4; count of bases not matched to a gene: 3. As DNA, the CDR3 is TGTGCCAGCAGTTACTGGGACAGGTCTAATCAGCCCCAGCATTTT. This codes for CASSYWDRSNQPQHF.

The rearrangement links TRBV11-2 to TRBJ2-3; no clear D. The CDR3 totals 14 residues. Per germline, CDR1 SGHAT and CDR2 FQNNGV. The germline V and J ends were trimmed by 1 base and 4 bases, with 9 bases remaining between them. Written as DNA, the CDR3 is TGTGCCAGCAGCTTAGCGGTTTCTGCAGATACGCAGTATTTT. It is translated as CASSLAVSADTQYF.

This rearrangement joins TRBV1 to TRBJ1-2. TRBV1 is described as a pseudogene. The CDR3 extends over 18 amino acids. Written as DNA, the CDR3 is TGCACCAGCAGCCAGAGTTCAGAGCTACCCCCCGGAAGGTATGGCTACACCTTC. This encodes CTSSQSSELPPGRYGYTF.

The rearrangement joins TRBV29-1 to TRBJ1-2; 11 nucleotides agree with TRBD1. Germline CDR1 and CDR2: SQVTM and ANQGSEA. The V segment lost 3 bases and the J segment 7 bases; nucleotides outside the gene matches: 7. CDR3 length: 14 residues. CDR3 in DNA: TGCAGCGTTGAGGTGGACAGGGGGCGAAGTGGCTACACCTTC. Encoded protein: CSVEVDRGRSGYTF.

The rearrangement uses TRBV7-3 and TRBJ1-5; D possibly corresponds to TRBD1 (5 bases). The CDR3 consists of 14 residues. CDR1 is SGHTA, CDR2 FQGTGA, per germline. Trimming cost V 5 bases and J 6 bases, with 14 bases left between them. The CDR3 coding sequence is TGTGCCAGCAGCCATCGAAGGGGTGGTCAGCCCCAGCATTTT. The encoded protein is CASSHRRGGQPQHF.

The genes are TRBV9 and TRBJ2-1, with 11 nucleotides matching TRBD2. CDR1 SGDLS and CDR2 YYNGEE come from the germline V gene. The CDR3 totals 17 residues. V was clipped by 1 base and J by 7 bases; unmatched bases: 10. The CDR3 loop reads CASSVSVAGGTRNEQFF. The CDR3 DNA reads TGTGCCAGCAGCGTATCGGTAGCGGGGGGGACGAGGAATGAGCAGTTCTTC.

This chain links TRBV11-2 with TRBJ1-4; D call uncertain. Between the trimmed V and J ends, which lost 4 bases and 8 bases, there was a span of 17 bases. This CDR3 spans 15 amino acids. Germline CDR1 SGHAT, CDR2 FQNNGV. The CDR3 reads CASSSTGRIKEKLFF. CDR3 nucleotide sequence: TGTGCCAGCAGCTCAACCGGGAGGATCAAGGAAAAACTGTTTTTT. The variable domain in full, with the rest retrieved from reference TRBV11-2 and TRBJ1-4, is EAGVAQSPRYKIIEKRQSVAFWCNPISGHATLYWYQQILGQGPKLLIQFQNNGVVDDSQLPKDRFSAERLKGVDSTLKIQPAKLEDSAVYLCASSSTGRIKEKLFFGSGTQLSVL.

The chain employs TRBV29-1 and TRBJ2-7; 7 bases fit TRBD1. Per the germline V gene, CDR1 is SQVTM and CDR2 is ANQGSEA. J gave up 0 bases and V 4 bases, and 6 bases lay outside the gene matches. CDR3 length: 14 amino acids. Here the CDR3 reads CSVGRDSSSYEQYF. The CDR3 nucleotides are TGCAGCGTTGGTCGGGACAGCAGCTCCTACGAGCAGTACTTC.

The rearrangement joins TRBV28 to TRBJ1-5; the D gene is possibly TRBD1 (5 bases). This CDR3 is 19 amino acids long. V dropped 5 bases and J dropped 0 bases, with 23 bases sitting between them. Germline-derived CDR1 and CDR2 are MDHEN and SYDVKM. The CDR3 is CASSPGWQGRLGSNQPQHF. The CDR3 DNA reads as TGTGCCAGCAGTCCCGGGTGGCAGGGTAGGTTGGGTAGCAATCAGCCCCAGCATTTT.

V usage is TRBV19 and J usage is TRBJ1-2; TRBD1 matches at 7 bases. CDR1 is LNHDA and CDR2 is SQIVND in the germline V gene (reference sequence). After removal of 7 bases from V and 8 bases from J, the junction contained 7 bases not matched to a gene. The CDR3 contains 12 residues. CDR3 loop: CASNEGAEGYTF. For the CDR3, the DNA is TGTGCCAGTAACGAGGGGGCGGAAGGCTACACCTTC.

V is TRBV5-1 and J is TRBJ1-4, with no clear D. The V end was cut by 0 bases, the J end by 5 bases, with 5 bases between. The CDR3 extends over 13 amino acids. CDR1 is SGHRS and CDR2 is YFSETQ in the germline V gene. The CDR3: CASSLDRNEKLFF. The DNA of the CDR3 is TGCGCCAGCAGCTTGGACAGAAATGAAAAACTGTTTTTT.

This chain uses TRBV9 with TRBJ1-5; 10 bases match TRBD1. The CDR3 runs to 15 residues. Germline CDR1 is SGDLS and CDR2 is YYNGEE. With V trimmed by 4 bases and J by 5 bases, 6 bases remained unmatched. The CDR3 protein is CASSPAGTGDQPQHF. The CDR3 bases are TGTGCCAGCAGCCCGGCCGGGACAGGGGATCAGCCCCAGCATTTT.

V and J are TRBV30 and TRBJ1-5, with D unresolved. Trimming left V 3 bases short and J 5 bases short, with 11 bases between. Germline lookup yields CDR1 GTSNPN and CDR2 SVGIG (reference sequence). This CDR3 comprises 13 residues. CDR3 region: CAWSNGRDQPQHF. The CDR3 DNA reads TGTGCCTGGAGCAATGGGAGGGATCAGCCCCAGCATTTT.

The CDR3: CASSFGTGEAFF. The CDR3, as DNA: TGTGCCAGCAGTTTTGGAACAGGAGAAGCTTTCTTT. The chain has TRBV28 and TRBJ1-1; D perhaps matches TRBD1 (5 bases). V was trimmed by 3 bases and J by 8 bases, leaving 10 bases between them. Germline CDR1 MDHEN, CDR2 SYDVKM. The CDR3 runs to 12 residues.

The CDR3 loop is CASSLSGAEETQYF. The DNA for the CDR3 is TGTGCCAGTAGTCTCAGCGGGGCGGAAGAGACCCAGTACTTC. V usage is TRBV19 and J usage is TRBJ2-5; the match to TRBD2 covers 7 bases. The CDR3 runs to 14 residues. Per germline, CDR1 LNHDA and CDR2 SQIVND (reference sequence). J gave up 3 bases and V 5 bases, and 6 bases lay outside the gene matches.

The rearrangement joins TRBV7-2 to TRBJ2-3; D gene uncertain. V lost 3 bases to trimming and J lost 0 bases, with 4 bases between them. This CDR3 contains 13 residues. Germline V gives CDR1 SGHTA, CDR2 FQGNSA. For the CDR3, the DNA is TGTGCCAGCAGCTTCCCTAGCACAGATACGCAGTATTTT. This encodes CASSFPSTDTQYF.

V is TRBV5-1 and J is TRBJ1-5; D is unclear. This CDR3 is 17 amino acids long. Trimming left V 4 bases short and J 3 bases short, with 20 bases between. Germline CDR1 reads SGHRS; CDR2 reads YFSETQ. The CDR3 nucleotides read TGCGCCAGCAGCGTTCGACCGGAACGGAGAGCCAATCAGCCCCAGCATTTT. It is translated as CASSVRPERRANQPQHF.

The rearrangement joins TRBV3-1 (or the pseudogene TRBV3-2) to TRBJ1-1; maybe TRBD1 (6 bases). CDR1 and CDR2 (germline): LGHDT, YNNKEL (reference sequence). The germline V and J ends were trimmed by 4 bases and 1 base, with 16 bases remaining between them. The length of the CDR3 is 16 residues. CDR3 coding DNA: TGTGCCAGCAGCCCGACGGGACATTTCGGGAACACTGAAGCTTTCTTT. This gives the protein CASSPTGHFGNTEAFF.

The rearrangement joins TRBV3-1 (or the pseudogene TRBV3-2) to TRBJ1-1; the D is unclear. The germline gives CDR1 LGHDT, CDR2 YNNKEL (reference sequence). Deletions cut 4 bases from V and 5 bases from J, with 11 bases between. This CDR3 is built from 13 residues. The chain's CDR3 is CASSPRGGTEAFF. For the CDR3, the DNA is TGTGCCAGCAGCCCTCGGGGAGGGACTGAAGCTTTCTTT.

The chain recombines TRBV27 with TRBJ1-1; D unresolved. The CDR3 spans 14 residues. CDR1 MNHEY and CDR2 SMNVEV come from the germline V gene (reference sequence). V was pared by 0 bases and J by 5 bases, with 10 bases between. The CDR3 nucleotides read TGTGCCAGCAGTTTATCATGGGGAGGTACTGAAGCTTTCTTT. Translating it yields CASSLSWGGTEAFF.

V and J are TRBV11-2 and TRBJ1-2; D is unclear. This CDR3 is 15 amino acids long. V was cut by 5 bases and J by 2 bases, with 15 bases left in between. Germline CDR1 is SGHAT and CDR2 is FQNNGV. CDR3 nucleotide sequence: TGTGCCAGCAGCCCGTCGTACGGCTTCAACTATGGCTACACCTTC. Protein: CASSPSYGFNYGYTF.

The chain couples TRBV7-8 to TRBJ1-4; D is ambiguous. Trimming took 4 bases from V and 8 from J, leaving 14 bases between them. This CDR3 is 14 amino acids long. Germline V CDR1 and CDR2: SGHVS, FQNEAQ. CDR3 coding DNA: TGTGCCAGCAGCTCGTCCGACCCGGGGGAAAAACTGTTTTTT. The encoded protein is CASSSSDPGEKLFF. The full variable domain, rest sourced from reference TRBV7-8 and TRBJ1-4, is GAGVSQSPRYKVAKRGQDVALRCDPISGHVSLFWYQQALGQGPEFLTYFQNEAQLDKSGLPSDRFFAERPEGSVSTLKIQRTQQEDSAVYLCASSSSDPGEKLFFGSGTQLSVL.

V and J are TRBV5-1 and TRBJ2-2; 7 bases fit TRBD1. Per the germline V gene, CDR1 is SGHRS and CDR2 is YFSETQ. Losses at the gene ends were 3 bases for V and 4 bases for J; bases not matched to a gene: 3. This CDR3 has 14 amino acids. The DNA for the CDR3 is TGCGCCAGCAGCTCCGGGACAGTCACCGGGGAGCTGTTTTTT. Residues: CASSSGTVTGELFF.

This clone has only one observation. This sequence joins TRBV7-2 and TRBJ1-4; D uncertain. The V end lost 0 bases, the J end lost 0 bases, and 5 bases lay between the germline ends. Germline V gives CDR1 SGHTA, CDR2 FQGNSA. The CDR3 is 15 amino acids. CDR3 nucleotides: TGTGCCAGCAGCTTAGCCGCCACAACTAATGAAAAACTGTTTTTT. Translation: CASSLAATTNEKLFF.

J is TRBJ1-2 and V is TRBV11-3, with D uncertain. Trimming removed 10 bases at V and 4 bases at J, with 13 bases between. The CDR3 sequence is 12 residues long. Germline-derived CDR1 and CDR2 are SGHNT and YENEEA. The CDR3: CATIEPCYGYTF. The CDR3 bases are TGTGCCACCATTGAACCTTGCTATGGCTACACCTTC.

The J gene is TRBJ1-2, the V gene TRBV7-9, with TRBD1 matching over 8 bases. The CDR3 extends over 15 amino acids. V dropped 5 bases and J dropped 3; count of bases not matched to a gene: 8. CDR1 is SEHNR and CDR2 is FQNEAQ in the germline V gene (reference sequence). CDR3 in amino acids: CASSTAGQDHYGYTF. CDR3 sequence (DNA): TGTGCCAGCAGCACAGCGGGACAGGATCACTATGGCTACACCTTC.

The rearrangement joins TRBV6-5 to TRBJ2-7; TRBD1 aligns across 8 bases. CDR1 and CDR2 from the germline V gene are MNHEY and SVGAGI. The CDR3 is made up of 14 amino acids. V lost 2 bases and J lost 2; bases outside the gene matches: 2. Written as DNA, the CDR3 is TGTGCCAGCAGTTACGGACAGGGAACCTACGAGCAGTACTTC. This encodes CASSYGQGTYEQYF.

The rearrangement joins TRBV5-1 to TRBJ1-1, with D perhaps matching TRBD1 (6 bases). Germline V CDR1 and CDR2: SGHRS, YFSETQ. The CDR3 totals 18 residues. V dropped 5 bases and J dropped 0 bases, with 23 bases sitting between them. The CDR3 protein is CASRPGGGVGRMNTEAFF. CDR3 DNA: TGCGCCAGCAGACCCGGAGGGGGGGTTGGAAGGATGAACACTGAAGCTTTCTTT.

The CDR3 sequence: CASSFLTGGLGSPLHF. The CDR3 nucleotides are TGTGCCAGCAGCTTCCTGACAGGGGGTTTAGGTTCACCCCTCCACTTT. The rearrangement uses TRBV7-8 and TRBJ1-6, with TRBD1 matching over 9 bases. This CDR3 spans 16 amino acids. With V trimmed by 3 bases and J by 9 bases, 9 bases remained unmatched. Per germline, CDR1 SGHVS and CDR2 FQNEAQ.